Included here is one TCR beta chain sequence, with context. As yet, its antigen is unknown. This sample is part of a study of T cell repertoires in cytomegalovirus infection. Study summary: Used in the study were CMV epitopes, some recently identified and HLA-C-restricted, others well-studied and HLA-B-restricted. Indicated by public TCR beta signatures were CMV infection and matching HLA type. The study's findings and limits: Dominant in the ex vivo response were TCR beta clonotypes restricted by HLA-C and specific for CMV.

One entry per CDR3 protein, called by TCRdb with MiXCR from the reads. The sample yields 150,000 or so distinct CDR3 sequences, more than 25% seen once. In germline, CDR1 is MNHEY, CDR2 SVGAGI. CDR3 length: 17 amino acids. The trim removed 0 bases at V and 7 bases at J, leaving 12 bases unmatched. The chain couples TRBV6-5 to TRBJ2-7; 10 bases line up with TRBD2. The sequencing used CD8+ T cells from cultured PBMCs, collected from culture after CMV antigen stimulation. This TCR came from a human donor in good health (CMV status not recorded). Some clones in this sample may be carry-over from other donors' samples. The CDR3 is CASSYSVLGLAGEEQYF. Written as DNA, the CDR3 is TGTGCCAGCAGTTACTCGGTTCTGGGCCTAGCGGGGGAAGAGCAGTACTTC.